The T cell receptor beta chain described here comes from a study of cytomegalovirus exposure and HLA in healthy donors. Sequenced by immunoSEQ multiplex PCR; TCRdb stores in-frame clones only, minus some. The data show 150,000 to 200,000 clones, with around 85% seen just once and around a sixth held by the top ten. With 5 bases clipped from V and 5 bases from J, the junction kept 7 bases outside the gene matches. This CDR3 has 16 amino acids. The germline gives CDR1 SGHTA, CDR2 FQGNSA. The chain links TRBV7-2 to TRBJ2-1; 12 bases line up with TRBD2. This TCR came from a man between 18 and 29 years old in good health and CMV-seropositive. Specimen: PBMCs. CDR3 DNA: TGTGCCAGCAGCCGAAGACTAGCGGGAGTTGACAATGAGCAGTTCTTC. Encoded protein: CASSRRLAGVDNEQFF. Full variable domain (remainder filled in from reference TRBV7-2 and TRBJ2-1): GAGVSQSPSNKVTEKGKDVELRCDPISGHTALYWYRQSLGQGLEFLIYFQGNSAPDKSGLPSDRFSAERTGGSVSTLTIQRTQQEDSAVYLCASSRRLAGVDNEQFFGPGTRLTVL.